This TCR beta chain is drawn from a study of T cell responses to AZD1222 COVID-19 vaccine. The wider study: Second-dose timings of about 4 or about 12 weeks were pooled. Broader study findings: White British ancestry dominated among donors, who included more females, and clonal diversity was possibly underestimated. Sampling captured repertoires only after the peak T cell response. Spike-specific TCR breadth and depth went up after people got two AZD1222 doses.

Libraries were prepared by immunoSEQ multiplex PCR; TCRdb keeps only in-frame clonotypes and omits some of them. Among about 130,000 clones listed, about 91% were seen once. For this clone: Antigen unknown.

CDR1 LGHDT and CDR2 YNNKEL come from the germline V gene (reference sequence). The CDR3 has 14 amino acids. V gave up 1 base and J gave up 4 bases, with 8 bases separating them. This TCR derives from an adult in good health. Specimen: peripheral blood, collected on day 0 of AZD1222 vaccination. The rearrangement links TRBV3-1 (or the pseudogene TRBV3-2) to TRBJ2-1; D ambiguous. CDR3 sequence (DNA): TGTGCCAGCAGCCAAGTCACCTCGTACAATGAGCAGTTCTTC. Its translation is CASSQVTSYNEQFF.